This T cell receptor beta chain was observed in a study of blood T cell repertoires in COVID-19. The wider study: Sites across the United States, Italy and Spain contributed samples from acute and convalescent COVID-19.

Here immunoSEQ multiplex PCR was the method, and the copy in TCRdb shows in-frame clones only, minus some. The sample contains approximately 110,000 clones, about 88% of which appear only once. The sequencing sample was made of peripheral blood. The TCR was taken from a woman in her 70s who had recovered from COVID-19.

The CDR3 spells CASSQDLPGGHQPQHF. CDR3 DNA sequence: TGCGCCAGCAGCCAAGATCTACCAGGGGGGCATCAGCCCCAGCATTTT. The chain carries TRBV4-3 and TRBJ1-5; TRBD1 matches 7 bases. Germline loops: CDR1 LGHNA, CDR2 YSLEER. Germline trimming cut 0 bases from V and 5 bases from J; bases unmatched to any gene: 7. The CDR3 runs 16 residues.